These T cell receptor beta chains were read from a single sample in a study of T cell responses to AZD1222 COVID-19 vaccine. Clones were read by immunoSEQ multiplex PCR, and TCRdb kept only the in-frame ones, dropping some. The sample has about 26,000 clones, 80% to 90% seen once. Material: peripheral blood, obtained 28 days after the second AZD1222 dose. These receptors were obtained from an adult who received the AZD1222 COVID-19 vaccine. Both conserved end residues are part of each CDR3. The D gene is left open where the match is weak. Rows may omit the clone size; those that give it use once, few, many or a size class.

J,size,V,D,CDR3
TRBJ2-5,medium-sized,TRBV5-1,NA,CASSLAGETQYF
TRBJ2-4,NA,TRBV14,NA,CASSPVRGANIQYF
TRBJ2-5,NA,TRBV9,TRBD2,CASSVGLAGGGFQYF
TRBJ1-6,NA,TRBV28,NA,CASRTGRNSPLHF
TRBJ2-5,NA,TRBV5-8,TRBD1,CASSSGTGWTRRETQYF
TRBJ2-7,NA,TRBV2,TRBD1,CASTKTGAYEQYF
TRBJ2-7,NA,TRBV6-1,NA,CASSESRGTYEQYF
TRBJ2-4,NA,TRBV5-5,NA,CASSSQWGGDIQYF
TRBJ1-5,once,TRBV9,NA,CASSADSGHQPQHF
TRBJ1-6,NA,TRBV4-2,TRBD1,CASSQEGQHSPLHF
TRBJ1-5,NA,TRBV4-3,NA,CASSQDRDQPQHF
TRBJ2-1,NA,TRBV11-2,TRBD2,CASSPPGLAIREQFF
TRBJ2-2,once,TRBV6-5,NA,CASRGTPNTGELFF
TRBJ2-7,NA,TRBV5-1,TRBD1,CASSQTGTYEQYF
TRBJ2-7,NA,TRBV5-1,NA,CASSLVLGNYEQYF
TRBJ2-2,NA,TRBV5-1,NA,CASSPIAGSLPGELFF
TRBJ1-6,NA,TRBV4-1,NA,CASSQEERSSYNSPLHF
TRBJ1-1,NA,TRBV18,NA,CASSPRTANGAEAFF
TRBJ2-5,once,TRBV5-1,TRBD2,CASSPGGGTEETQYF
TRBJ2-5,NA,TRBV7-2,NA,CASSPRQTQETQYF
TRBJ1-6,NA,TRBV10-3,NA,CAISDRLGFGSPLHF
TRBJ2-5,NA,TRBV1,NA,CTSSRTTTGESETQYF
TRBJ2-2,NA,TRBV10-2,NA,CASSEPGTPNTGELFF
TRBJ2-7,NA,TRBV4-2,TRBD2,CASSQEPSGGPSGAEQYF
TRBJ2-7,few,TRBV6-5,NA,CASSQTDFYEQYF
TRBJ2-5,NA,TRBV27,NA,CASSLTRLAETQYF
TRBJ2-3,NA,TRBV6-6,NA,CASMGLATDTQYF
TRBJ1-5,NA,TRBV4-2,TRBD1,CASSQGTGSYQPQHF
TRBJ2-2,few,TRBV29-1,TRBD2,CSVQSSGGITGELFF
TRBJ2-1,NA,TRBV4-3,TRBD2,CARPTGGHSYNEQFF
TRBJ1-5,NA,TRBV28,NA,CASTRTYSNQPQHF
TRBJ2-7,NA,TRBV10-3,NA,CATRTAAYEQYF
TRBJ1-2,NA,TRBV19,TRBD1,CASSIDAATGGGYTF
TRBJ1-5,NA,TRBV19,TRBD1,CASSKTGGTGQPQHF